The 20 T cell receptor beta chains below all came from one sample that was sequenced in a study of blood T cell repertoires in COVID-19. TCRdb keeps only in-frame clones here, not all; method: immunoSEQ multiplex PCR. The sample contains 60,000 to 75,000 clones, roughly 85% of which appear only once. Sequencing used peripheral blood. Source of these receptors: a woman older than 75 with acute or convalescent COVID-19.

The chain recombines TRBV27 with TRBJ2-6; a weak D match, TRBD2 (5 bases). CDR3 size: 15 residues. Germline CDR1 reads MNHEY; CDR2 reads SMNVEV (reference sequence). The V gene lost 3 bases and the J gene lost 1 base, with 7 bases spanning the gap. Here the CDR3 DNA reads TGTGCCAGCAGTTTTTGGGAGTCTGGGGCCAACGTCCTGACTTTC. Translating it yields CASSFWESGANVLTF.

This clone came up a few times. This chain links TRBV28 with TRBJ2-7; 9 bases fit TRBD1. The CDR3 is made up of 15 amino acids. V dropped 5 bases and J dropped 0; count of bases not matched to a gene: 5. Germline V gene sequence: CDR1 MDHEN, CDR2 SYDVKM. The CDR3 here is CASSTGGGSSYEQYF. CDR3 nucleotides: TGTGCCAGCAGTACAGGGGGCGGAAGCTCCTACGAGCAGTACTTC.

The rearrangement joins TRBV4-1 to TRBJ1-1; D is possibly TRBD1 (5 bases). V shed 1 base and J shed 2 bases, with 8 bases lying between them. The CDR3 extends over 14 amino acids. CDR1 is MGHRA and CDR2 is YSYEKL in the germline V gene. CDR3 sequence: CASSQGGGNTEAFF. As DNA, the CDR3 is TGCGCCAGCAGCCAAGGGGGGGGTAACACTGAAGCTTTCTTT.

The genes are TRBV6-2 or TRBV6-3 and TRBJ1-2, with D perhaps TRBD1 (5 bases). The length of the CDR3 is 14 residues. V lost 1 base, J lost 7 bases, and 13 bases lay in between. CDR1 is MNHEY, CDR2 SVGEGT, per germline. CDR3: CASSYFHPRGGYTF. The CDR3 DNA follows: TGTGCCAGCAGTTACTTTCACCCTAGGGGTGGCTACACCTTC.

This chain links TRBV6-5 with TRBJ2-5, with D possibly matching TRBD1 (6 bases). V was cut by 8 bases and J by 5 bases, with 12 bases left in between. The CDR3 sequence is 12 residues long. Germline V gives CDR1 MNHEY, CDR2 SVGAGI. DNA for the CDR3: TGTGCCAGCGCGGCAGGGGCCGAGACCCAGTACTTC. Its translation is CASAAGAETQYF.

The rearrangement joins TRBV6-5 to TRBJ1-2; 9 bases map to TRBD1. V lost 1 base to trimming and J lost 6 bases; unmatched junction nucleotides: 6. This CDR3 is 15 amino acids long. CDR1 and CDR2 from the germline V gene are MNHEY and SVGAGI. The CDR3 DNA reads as TGTGCCAGCAGTTACTTTGGGACAGGGAGTGATGGCTACACCTTC. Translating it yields CASSYFGTGSDGYTF.

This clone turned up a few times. The CDR3 bases are TGTGCCAGCAGAGGGAGTGTTGAGCAGTTCTTC. Translated: CASRGSVEQFF. J is TRBJ2-1 and V is TRBV6-5; D possibly corresponds to TRBD2 (5 bases). Germline loops: CDR1 MNHEY, CDR2 SVGAGI. The CDR3 is 11 amino acids. Deletions cut 6 bases from V and 9 bases from J, with 9 bases between.

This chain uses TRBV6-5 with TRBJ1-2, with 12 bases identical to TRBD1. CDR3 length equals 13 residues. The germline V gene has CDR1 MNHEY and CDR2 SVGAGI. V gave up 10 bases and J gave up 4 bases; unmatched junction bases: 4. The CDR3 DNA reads TGTGCCATCGGGACAGGGGGCACCTATGGCTACACCTTC. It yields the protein CAIGTGGTYGYTF.

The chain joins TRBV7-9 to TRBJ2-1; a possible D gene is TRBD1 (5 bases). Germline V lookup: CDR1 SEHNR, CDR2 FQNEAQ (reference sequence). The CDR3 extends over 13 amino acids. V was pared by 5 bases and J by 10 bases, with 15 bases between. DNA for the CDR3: TGTGCCAGCAGCGTCACCAGGGTAGACGAGCAGTTCTTC. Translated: CASSVTRVDEQFF.

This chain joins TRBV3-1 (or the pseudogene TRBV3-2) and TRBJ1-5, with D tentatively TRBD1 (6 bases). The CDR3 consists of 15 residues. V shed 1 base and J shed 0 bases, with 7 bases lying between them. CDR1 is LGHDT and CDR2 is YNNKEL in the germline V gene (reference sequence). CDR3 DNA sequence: TGTGCCAGCAGCCAAGGGACAGATAGCAATCAGCCCCAGCATTTT. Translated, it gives CASSQGTDSNQPQHF.

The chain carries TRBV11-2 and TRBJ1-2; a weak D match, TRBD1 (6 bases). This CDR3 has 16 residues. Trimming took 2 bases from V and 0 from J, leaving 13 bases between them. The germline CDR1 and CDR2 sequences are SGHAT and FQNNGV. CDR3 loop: CASSLRGAGTNYGYTF. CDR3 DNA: TGTGCCAGCAGCTTACGGGGGGCGGGGACTAACTATGGCTACACCTTC. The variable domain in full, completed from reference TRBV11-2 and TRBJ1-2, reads EAGVAQSPRYKIIEKRQSVAFWCNPISGHATLYWYQQILGQGPKLLIQFQNNGVVDDSQLPKDRFSAERLKGVDSTLKIQPAKLEDSAVYLCASSLRGAGTNYGYTFGSGTRLTVV.

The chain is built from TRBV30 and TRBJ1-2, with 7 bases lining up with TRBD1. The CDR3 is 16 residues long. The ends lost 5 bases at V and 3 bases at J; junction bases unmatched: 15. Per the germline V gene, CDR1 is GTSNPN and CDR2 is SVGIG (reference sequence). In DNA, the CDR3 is TGTGCCTGGGGCCGGGACAGAAGTGGTGCGGACTATGGCTACACCTTC. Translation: CAWGRDRSGADYGYTF. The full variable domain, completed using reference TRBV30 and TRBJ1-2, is SQTIHQWPATLVQPVGSPLSLECTVEGTSNPNLYWYRQAAGRGLQLLFYSVGIGQISSEVPQNLSASRPQDRQFILSSKKLLLSDSGFYLCAWGRDRSGADYGYTFGSGTRLTVV.

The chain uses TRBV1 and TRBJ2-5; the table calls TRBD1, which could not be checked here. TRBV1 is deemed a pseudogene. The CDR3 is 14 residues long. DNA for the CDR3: TGCACCAGCAGCCAGGGGCGGTTAATAGAGACCCAGTACTTC. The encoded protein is CTSSQGRLIETQYF.

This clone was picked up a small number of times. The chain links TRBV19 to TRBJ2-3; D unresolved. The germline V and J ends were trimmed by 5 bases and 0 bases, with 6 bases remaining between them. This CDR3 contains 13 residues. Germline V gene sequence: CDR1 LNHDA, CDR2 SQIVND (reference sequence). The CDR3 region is CASSPTSTDTQYF. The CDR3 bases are TGTGCCAGTAGTCCGACTAGCACAGATACGCAGTATTTT.

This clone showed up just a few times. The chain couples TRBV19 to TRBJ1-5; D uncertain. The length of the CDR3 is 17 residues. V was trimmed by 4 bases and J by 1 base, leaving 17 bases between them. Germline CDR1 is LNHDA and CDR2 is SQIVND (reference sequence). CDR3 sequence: CASSTPLHLASNQPQHF. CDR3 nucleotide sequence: TGTGCCAGTAGTACTCCACTTCATCTAGCGAGCAATCAGCCCCAGCATTTT.

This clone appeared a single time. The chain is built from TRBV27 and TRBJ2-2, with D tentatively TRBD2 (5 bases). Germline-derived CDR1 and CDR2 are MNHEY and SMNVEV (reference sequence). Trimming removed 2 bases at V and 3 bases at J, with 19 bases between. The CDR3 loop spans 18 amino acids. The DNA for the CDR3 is TGTGCCAGCAGTTTACTTGGTGGAGGCGGCAGATACACCGGGGAGCTGTTTTTT. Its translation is CASSLLGGGGRYTGELFF.

The CDR3 here is CASSLEPNREQFF. In DNA form, the CDR3 reads TGTGCCAGCAGCTTAGAACCGAATCGGGAGCAGTTCTTC. The chain uses TRBV5-4 and TRBJ2-1; D ambiguous. Trimming stripped 2 bases from V and 10 bases from J, with 13 bases between. There are 13 residues in the CDR3. The germline V gene has CDR1 SGHNT and CDR2 YYREEE (reference sequence).

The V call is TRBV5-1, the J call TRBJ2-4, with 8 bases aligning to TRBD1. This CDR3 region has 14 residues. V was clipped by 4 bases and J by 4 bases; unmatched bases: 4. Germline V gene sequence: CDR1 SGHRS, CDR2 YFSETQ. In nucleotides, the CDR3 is TGCGCCAGCAGCCAGGACAGGGCAAAAAACATTCAGTACTTC. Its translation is CASSQDRAKNIQYF.

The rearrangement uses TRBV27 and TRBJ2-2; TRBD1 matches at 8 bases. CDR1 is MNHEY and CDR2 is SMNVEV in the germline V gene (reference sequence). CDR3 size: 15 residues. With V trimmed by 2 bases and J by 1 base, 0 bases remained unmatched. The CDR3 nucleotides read TGTGCCAGCAGTTTAGGGACAGGGAACACCGGGGAGCTGTTTTTT. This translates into CASSLGTGNTGELFF.

The CDR3: CASSQDVTSRTGELFF. DNA of the CDR3: TGTGCCAGCAGCCAAGATGTAACTAGCAGGACCGGGGAGCTGTTTTTT. V and J are TRBV14 and TRBJ2-2; D possibly corresponds to TRBD2 (6 bases). Per the germline V gene, CDR1 is SGHDN and CDR2 is FVKESK. Trimming cost V 0 bases and J 5 bases, with 13 bases left between them. CDR3 length: 16 amino acids.